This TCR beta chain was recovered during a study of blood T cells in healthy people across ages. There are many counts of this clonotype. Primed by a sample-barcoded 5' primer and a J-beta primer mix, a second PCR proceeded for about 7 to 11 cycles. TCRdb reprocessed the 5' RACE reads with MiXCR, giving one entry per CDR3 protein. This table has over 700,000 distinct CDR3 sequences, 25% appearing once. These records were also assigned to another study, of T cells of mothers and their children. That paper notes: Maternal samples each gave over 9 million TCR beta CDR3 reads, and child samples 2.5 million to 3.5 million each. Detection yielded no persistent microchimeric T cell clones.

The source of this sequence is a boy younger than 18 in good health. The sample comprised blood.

The CDR3 DNA sequence: TGTGCCAGCAGTTCCCGAGGCAATGAGCAGTTCTTC. As protein: CASSSRGNEQFF. V gene TRBV6-2 or TRBV6-3 combines with J gene TRBJ2-1, with no clear D. The CDR3 contains 12 residues. V lost 4 bases and J lost 6, with 7 bases in between. From germline, CDR1 is MNHEY and CDR2 SVGEGT.